This entry concerns a single T cell receptor (beta chain). Its antigen is not identified. Trimming left V 6 bases short and J 2 bases short, with 17 bases between. The germline CDR1 and CDR2 sequences are ENHRY and SYGVKD. This CDR3 is 15 amino acids long. Clones were read by immunoSEQ multiplex PCR, and TCRdb kept only the in-frame ones, dropping some. The sample contains over 150,000 clones, around 81% of which appear only once. The data were taken from a study of cytomegalovirus exposure and HLA in healthy donors. Background on the study: Per a later analysis, the approximately 700 first-cohort and approximately 120 validation repertoires shared one platform.

Study conclusions and caveats: Associated with cytomegalovirus, according to the listing, were some 180 TCR beta chains.

This clonotype was sampled from a woman between 18 and 29 years old in good health and CMV-seropositive. The sequenced sample was PBMCs. The chain couples TRBV10-3 to TRBJ2-7; weak D call: TRBD1 (6 bases). The CDR3 bases are TGTGCCATCAGAGAGGGGGACAAGGGCCCCTACGAGCAGTACTTC. Its translation: CAIREGDKGPYEQYF.